This T cell receptor beta chain comes out of a study of Ad26.COV2.S vaccination and SARS-CoV-2 variants (dated by TCRdb to the early 2020s). Describing the broader study: Donors in the vaccine arm were drawn from COV1001, a phase I-IIa trial of Ad26.COV2.S in healthy adults that was multicentre, randomized, double-blind and placebo-controlled. Ad26.COV2.S was administered intramuscularly at a dose of 5x10^10 or 1x10^11 viral particles, either as one shot or as two shots given 56 days apart. TCRbeta repertoire sequencing served as the tool for gauging how specific and how broad the SARS-CoV-2-reactive T cell receptors were following Ad26.COV2.S vaccination. A total of roughly 32 samples were included in the TCR-sequenced set, comprising around 19 Ad26.COV2.S vaccine recipients, 5 placebo recipients and 8 SARS-CoV-2 convalescent individuals. Trial participants were randomized into five groups of five, in which low-dose or high-dose Ad26.COV2.S was given once or twice, or placebo was given on both occasions. Investigators remained blinded to trial group allocation during experiments and outcome assessment.

Taken from the germline V gene, the CDR1 and CDR2 loops are MNHNS and SASEGT. Measured from the cysteine to the phenylalanine, the CDR3 is 17 residues long. Only CDR3 DNA is held: 51 bases, read in frame from base 1. V lost 0 bases and J lost 0 bases; the stretch between them is 12 bases long. The immunoSEQ Assay was the method used to sequence TCRbeta CDR3 regions. After extraction, genomic DNA underwent amplification by bias-controlled multiplex PCR, followed by high-throughput sequencing. The authors' pipeline ran thus. To quantify the absolute abundance of every unique TCRbeta CDR3 region, sequences were collapsed and filtered. T cell fraction was estimated by normalization of TCRbeta template counts to usable DNA, with usable DNA being measured through amplification of reference genes present in all nucleated cells. Repertoire TCRs were annotated as SARS-CoV-2-specific when V gene, CDR3 amino acid sequence and J gene were exactly matched to a known reactive TCR set. MIRA supplied the reference SARS-CoV-2 TCR set, which was filtered for enrichment in COVID-19-positive ImmuneCODE repertoires so that public or cross-reactive TCRs were removed. Based on the MIRA antigens, annotated TCRs were further analysed at the level of specific ORF or position within ORF. Depth was the summed frequency of annotated unique rearrangements, while breadth was defined as annotated unique rearrangements over total unique productive rearrangements. Group comparisons of TCR breadth used two-sided Wilcoxon rank-sum tests. In TCRdb, the immuneACCESS table is reduced to in-frame sequences with V and J assigned. These tables do not hold every clone; where another copy was compared, an unresolved V gene accounts for under half, and the others remain unexplained. V and J calls and clone size are as listed in that table; D and trimming were resolved from the DNA. This sample comprises a few hundred thousand clones, approximately 92% of them detected only once. Over 9% of the sample is held by the ten biggest clonotypes.

In regard to this clone: What antigen it recognizes has not been identified. One base away there is no much larger clone; base qualities are not given.

The sample's treatment or condition label, in plain terms: around 19 received Ad26.COV2.S at low or high dose, single or two shots; about 5 received placebo; per-sample allocation not given. For vaccine and placebo recipients, the sequenced repertoires came from samples collected on day 63 after the first injection. Between 29 July and 7 August 2020, Cohort 1b enrolled 25 adults aged 18-55 years at one site in Boston, USA. Ad26.COV2.S consisted of a replication-incompetent adenovirus type 26 vector by which a prefusion-stabilized SARS-CoV-2 spike protein from the original Wuhan strain was expressed. The paper's findings and limits, for the study overall: The study was not powered to compare responses between vaccine doses or regimens. Vaccine and placebo recipients had similar non-spike TCR breadth, a finding consistent with the vaccine containing only spike. Substantial breadth of spike-specific CD8+ and CD4+ T cell responses was reported after vaccination. Ad26.COV2.S recipients had higher spike-specific TCR breadth than placebo recipients (P = 0.0014). According to the authors, total T cell responses may have been underestimated by the TCR breadth and depth analyses.

The chain joins TRBV6-1 to TRBJ2-1; the D gene assignment is ambiguous. The source is a person between 18 and 59 years old who received the Ad26.COV2.S COVID-19 vaccine or a placebo. Specimen: peripheral blood, collected in a trial of Ad26.COV2.S vaccine versus placebo. The CDR3 region: CASSEAPGTVSYNEQFF. The sequenced DNA: TGTGCCAGCAGTGAAGCTCCAGGTACGGTCTCCTACAATGAGCAGTTCTTC.